These T cell receptor beta chains were read from a single sample in a study of shared clonotypes between healthy human individuals. Profiling relied on immunoSEQ multiplex PCR, and the TCRdb table lists in-frame clones only, not all of them. The sample yields about 2 million clones, approximately 94% seen once. Sequenced material: naive CD8+ T cells sorted from blood. The receptors stem from a man between 18 and 29 years old in good health. Each CDR3 is given with its conserved first and last residue. D genes are given only for firm matches. A row's size may be missing; if present it is once, few, many or a size class.

CDR3: CASAQLYTGELFF
DNA: TGTGCTAGTGCCCAGCTATACACCGGGGAGCTGTTTTTT
size: .
V: TRBV12-5
J: TRBJ2-2
D: .

CDR3: CASSVTGGPYEQYF
DNA: TGTGCCAGCAGCGTGACGGGGGGACCCTACGAGCAGTACTTC
size: .
V: TRBV5-4
J: TRBJ2-7
D: TRBD2

CDR3: CAWSTGQGATEAFF
DNA: TGTGCCTGGAGTACCGGACAGGGGGCGACTGAAGCTTTCTTT
size: .
V: TRBV30
J: TRBJ1-1
D: TRBD1

CDR3: CASSVEGGYNSPLHF
DNA: TGTGCCAGCAGCGTAGAGGGAGGATACAATTCACCCCTCCACTTT
size: .
V: TRBV9
J: TRBJ1-6
D: .

CDR3: CASSPRGDSTEQYF
DNA: TGTGCCAGCAGTCCCCGGGGCGACAGTACAGAGCAGTACTTC
size: .
V: TRBV6-5
J: TRBJ2-7
D: .

CDR3: CASSRTSGGYEQYF
DNA: TGTGCCAGCAGCAGGACTAGCGGGGGTTACGAGCAGTACTTC
size: .
V: TRBV9
J: TRBJ2-7
D: TRBD2

CDR3: CSAFTGTEQYF
DNA: TGCAGCGCATTTACAGGGACCGAGCAGTACTTC
size: .
V: TRBV29-1
J: TRBJ2-7
D: .

CDR3: CASSVWVSGGSGELFF
DNA: TGTGCCAGCAGTGTATGGGTTAGCGGGGGATCCGGGGAGCTGTTTTTT
size: .
V: TRBV2
J: TRBJ2-2
D: TRBD2

CDR3: CASSVGKNTYEQYF
DNA: TGCGCCAGCAGTGTTGGCAAGAATACCTACGAGCAGTACTTC
size: .
V: TRBV10-1
J: TRBJ2-7
D: .

CDR3: CASNQGNTEAFF
DNA: TGCGCCAGCAACCAGGGGAACACTGAAGCTTTCTTT
size: .
V: TRBV5-1
J: TRBJ1-1
D: .

CDR3: CASSPRPGQGTNEQYF
DNA: TGTGCCAGCAGCCCACGCCCGGGACAGGGTACCAACGAGCAGTACTTC
size: .
V: TRBV6-6
J: TRBJ2-7
D: TRBD1

CDR3: CASSQDGSLAYEQYF
DNA: TGCGCCAGCAGCCAAGATGGGTCCCTCGCCTACGAGCAGTACTTC
size: .
V: TRBV4-1
J: TRBJ2-7
D: .

CDR3: CASGTDEKLFF
DNA: TGTGCCAGCGGAACAGATGAAAAACTGTTTTTT
size: .
V: TRBV27
J: TRBJ1-4
D: .

CDR3: CASSSHRETQYF
DNA: TGTGCCAGCAGCTCCCACAGAGAGACCCAGTACTTC
size: .
V: TRBV9
J: TRBJ2-5
D: .

CDR3: CASSLDTYEQYF
DNA: TGTGCCAGCAGCTTAGACACTTACGAGCAGTACTTC
size: .
V: TRBV7-6
J: TRBJ2-7
D: .

CDR3: CSAGGLALPTDTQYF
DNA: TGCAGCGCTGGGGGTTTAGCGTTACCCACAGATACGCAGTATTTT
size: .
V: TRBV29-1
J: TRBJ2-3
D: .

CDR3: CASSPHPGELFF
DNA: TGTGCCAGCAGTCCCCACCCCGGGGAGCTGTTTTTT
size: .
V: TRBV27
J: TRBJ2-2
D: .

CDR3: CASSFGLGNEQFF
DNA: TGCGCCAGCAGCTTTGGTCTGGGCAATGAGCAGTTCTTC
size: .
V: TRBV5-1
J: TRBJ2-1
D: .

CDR3: CASKVYGEGTNGYTF
DNA: TGTGCCAGCAAAGTCTATGGGGAGGGTACGAATGGCTACACCTTC
size: few
V: TRBV6-1
J: TRBJ1-2
D: .

CDR3: CASSLRGAHEQFF
DNA: TGTGCCAGCAGTTTACGGGGAGCCCATGAGCAGTTCTTC
size: .
V: TRBV28
J: TRBJ2-1
D: .

CDR3: CASRGWGSGEQYF
DNA: TGTGCCAGCAGGGGATGGGGTTCCGGGGAGCAGTACTTC
size: .
V: TRBV5-4
J: TRBJ2-7
D: .

CDR3: CASGSGLAYNEQFF
DNA: TGTGCCAGTGGCAGCGGACTAGCCTACAATGAGCAGTTCTTC
size: .
V: TRBV27
J: TRBJ2-1
D: TRBD2

CDR3: CASSLAGGGGYGYTF
DNA: TGTGCCAGCAGTTTGGCGGGGGGAGGAGGGTATGGCTACACCTTC
size: .
V: TRBV28
J: TRBJ1-2
D: .

CDR3: CAWSEDSYEQYF
DNA: TGTGCCTGGAGTGAGGACAGCTACGAGCAGTACTTC
size: .
V: TRBV30
J: TRBJ2-7
D: .

CDR3: CASSSQKLEKLFF
DNA: TGTGCCAGCAGCTCCCAAAAGCTAGAAAAACTGTTTTTT
size: .
V: TRBV7-9
J: TRBJ1-4
D: .

CDR3: CASSFRGAGAYEQYF
DNA: TGTGCCAGCAGTTTCCGGGGCGCGGGAGCCTACGAGCAGTACTTC
size: .
V: TRBV28
J: TRBJ2-7
D: TRBD2

CDR3: CAWSVRGSYNEQFF
DNA: TGTGCCTGGAGTGTACGAGGGAGCTACAATGAGCAGTTCTTC
size: .
V: TRBV30
J: TRBJ2-1
D: .

CDR3: CATNSGDSPLHF
DNA: TGTGCCACCAACTCCGGGGATTCACCCCTCCACTTT
size: few
V: TRBV19
J: TRBJ1-6
D: .

CDR3: CAWQDRVYEQYF
DNA: TGTGCCTGGCAGGACAGGGTTTACGAGCAGTACTTC
size: .
V: TRBV30
J: TRBJ2-7
D: TRBD1

CDR3: CASSMGSVGSPLHF
DNA: TGCGCCAGCAGCATGGGGAGTGTGGGTTCACCCCTCCACTTT
size: once
V: TRBV10-2
J: TRBJ1-6
D: .

CDR3: CASSQVNGDEQYF
DNA: TGCGCCAGCAGCCAAGTTAACGGGGACGAGCAGTACTTC
size: .
V: TRBV4-3
J: TRBJ2-7
D: .

CDR3: CARSWGWTSRNEQFF
DNA: TGTGCCAGAAGCTGGGGATGGACCAGCAGGAATGAGCAGTTCTTC
size: .
V: TRBV5-3
J: TRBJ2-1
D: .

CDR3: CASSPRQGLGEKLFF
DNA: TGTGCCAGCAGTCCGCGACAGGGGTTAGGTGAAAAACTGTTTTTT
size: .
V: TRBV27
J: TRBJ1-4
D: TRBD1

CDR3: CASSYGTGGGTQYF
DNA: TGTGCCAGCAGTTATGGGACAGGGGGCGGGACCCAGTACTTC
size: .
V: TRBV6-5
J: TRBJ2-5
D: TRBD1

CDR3: CASSEWTGNEKLFF
DNA: TGTGCCAGCAGTGAATGGACAGGAAATGAAAAACTGTTTTTT
size: .
V: TRBV2
J: TRBJ1-4
D: TRBD1

CDR3: CASGEADTQYF
DNA: TGTGCCAGCGGGGAGGCAGATACGCAGTATTTT
size: once
V: TRBV7-9
J: TRBJ2-3
D: .

CDR3: CASSRTGDLGLAGDYQETQYF
DNA: TGTGCCAGCTCAAGAACAGGGGATCTGGGACTAGCGGGAGATTACCAAGAGACCCAGTACTTC
size: .
V: TRBV18
J: TRBJ2-5
D: TRBD2

CDR3: CASSPGQVKTYEQYF
DNA: TGTGCCAGCAGCCCGGGACAGGTGAAAACCTACGAGCAGTACTTC
size: .
V: TRBV5-4
J: TRBJ2-7
D: TRBD1

CDR3: CASSPSGTVYEQYF
DNA: TGTGCCAGCAGTCCGTCCGGGACAGTTTACGAGCAGTACTTC
size: .
V: TRBV6-1
J: TRBJ2-7
D: TRBD1

CDR3: CASSDSGTGLNEQYF
DNA: TGTGCCAGCAGTGATTCCGGGACAGGGCTCAACGAGCAGTACTTC
size: .
V: TRBV2
J: TRBJ2-7
D: TRBD1